Following are 29 T cell receptor beta chains from one sample sequenced in a study of T cell responses to AZD1222 COVID-19 vaccine. The assay was immunoSEQ multiplex PCR, and TCRdb's table has in-frame clones only and misses some. The table lists 95,000 to 100,000 clones, roughly 86% of them singletons. Sequenced material: peripheral blood, taken on day 0 of AZD1222 vaccination. Receptor source: an adult in good health.

The chain employs TRBV19 and TRBJ1-1; weak D call: TRBD1 (6 bases). From germline, CDR1 is LNHDA and CDR2 SQIVND (reference sequence). The V and J ends lost 3 bases and 1 base respectively, with 9 bases between them. There are 14 residues in the CDR3. This CDR3 is CASSIDRWNTEAFF. CDR3 sequence (DNA): TGTGCCAGTAGTATTGACAGGTGGAACACTGAAGCTTTCTTT.

This clone was counted a single time. The chain uses TRBV3-1 (or the pseudogene TRBV3-2) and TRBJ2-7; TRBD1 is a possible D gene (6 bases). From germline, CDR1 is LGHDT and CDR2 YNNKEL (reference sequence). With 1 base removed from V and 2 bases from J, the gap between germline ends came to 9 bases. The CDR3 consists of 14 residues. CDR3 DNA sequence: TGTGCCAGCAGCCAAGTGACAGGAACCTACGAGCAGTACTTC. Amino acids: CASSQVTGTYEQYF.

This sequence joins TRBV15 and TRBJ2-7, with D possibly TRBD1 on 6 matching bases. The CDR3 has 14 residues. CDR1 is LNHNV, CDR2 YYDKDF, per germline (reference sequence). The V end was cut by 2 bases, the J end by 2 bases, with 10 bases between. The CDR3 bases are TGTGCCACCAGCAGACCCGGGACAACCTACGAGCAGTACTTC. Protein sequence: CATSRPGTTYEQYF. Complete variable domain (other parts from reference TRBV15 and TRBJ2-7): DAMVIQNPRYQVTQFGKPVTLSCSQTLNHNVMYWYQQKSSQAPKLLFHYYDKDFNNEADTPDNFQSRRPNTSFCFLDIRSPGLGDTAMYLCATSRPGTTYEQYFGPGTRLTVT.

J is TRBJ2-1 and V is TRBV4-3; 10 nucleotides match TRBD2. Germline trimming cut 0 bases from V and 6 bases from J; bases unmatched to any gene: 8. Germline assignment: CDR1 LGHNA and CDR2 YSLEER. This CDR3 comprises 17 residues. CDR3 nucleotides: TGCGCCAGCAGCCAAGATCTTACTAGCGGGAAACCCAATGAGCAGTTCTTC. This codes for CASSQDLTSGKPNEQFF.

The chain carries TRBV6-1 and TRBJ1-6, with 7 bases that match TRBD1. Trimming took 2 bases from V and 5 from J; bases not matched to a gene: 3. This CDR3 is built from 15 residues. The germline V gene encodes CDR1 MNHNS and CDR2 SASEGT. DNA for the CDR3: TGTGCCAGCAGTGAAAGGGGACAGAATAATTCACCCCTCCACTTT. Protein product: CASSERGQNNSPLHF.

This chain uses TRBV28 with TRBJ1-2; the match to TRBD1 covers 7 bases. Germline trimming cut 4 bases from V and 4 bases from J; bases unmatched to any gene: 9. Germline loops: CDR1 MDHEN, CDR2 SYDVKM. The CDR3 is 15 amino acids. The CDR3 reads CASSSADRPLYGYTF. In DNA form, the CDR3 reads TGTGCCAGCAGTTCCGCGGACAGGCCTCTCTATGGCTACACCTTC.

This clone was counted only a few times. The chain has TRBV19 and TRBJ2-3; D unclear. Germline CDR1 is LNHDA and CDR2 is SQIVND (reference sequence). The CDR3 covers 13 residues. V lost 5 bases to trimming and J lost 2 bases, with 8 bases between them. The CDR3 DNA reads as TGTGCCAGTAGTGAGCCCACCACAGATACGCAGTATTTT. Protein: CASSEPTTDTQYF.

This chain connects TRBV5-5 to TRBJ2-1; 8 positions agree with TRBD2. This CDR3 contains 14 residues. CDR1 is SGHKS, CDR2 YYEKEE, per germline (reference sequence). After removal of 4 bases from V and 5 bases from J, the junction contained 5 bases not matched to a gene. CDR3 region: CASSPTSGNNEQFF. The CDR3 nucleotides are TGTGCCAGCAGCCCCACTAGCGGAAACAATGAGCAGTTCTTC.

This clone was seen only once. V and J are TRBV30 and TRBJ1-2, with TRBD1 as a possible D gene (5 bases). Germline V gene data show CDR1 as GTSNPN and CDR2 as SVGIG (reference sequence). The V and J ends lost 4 bases and 5 bases respectively, with 11 bases between them. The CDR3 totals 12 residues. In nucleotides, the CDR3 is TGTGCCTGGAATTCGGGGGAGTATGGCTACACCTTC. It encodes CAWNSGEYGYTF.

This clone was observed a handful of times. The chain joins TRBV6-1 to TRBJ2-5, with TRBD1 as a possible D gene (6 bases). This CDR3 spans 13 amino acids. V was clipped by 0 bases and J by 8 bases, with 10 bases between them. Germline loops: CDR1 MNHNS, CDR2 SASEGT. The CDR3 bases are TGTGCCAGCAGTGAAGCTTGGACAGACACCCAGTACTTC. This sequence encodes CASSEAWTDTQYF.

The chain uses TRBV30 and TRBJ1-1, with unresolved D. V lost 2 bases and J lost 3, with 10 bases in between. The CDR3 totals 13 residues. Germline lookup yields CDR1 GTSNPN and CDR2 SVGIG (reference sequence). Written as DNA, the CDR3 is TGTGCCTGGAGTTACAGCCCTGACACTGAAGCTTTCTTT. Translating it yields CAWSYSPDTEAFF.

This clone was seen just once. The chain carries TRBV9 and TRBJ1-2; a weak D match, TRBD1 (5 bases). The germline V gene encodes CDR1 SGDLS and CDR2 YYNGEE. Trimming removed 4 bases at V and 7 bases at J, with 17 bases between. CDR3 size: 14 residues. The CDR3 bases are TGTGCCAGCAGCTCTAGCCCAGGGAGCCCTGGCTACACCTTC. Translated, it gives CASSSSPGSPGYTF.

This chain links TRBV6-6 with TRBJ1-1; D is unresolved. CDR1 and CDR2 from the germline V gene are MNHNY and SVGAGI (reference sequence). Trimming left V 6 bases short and J 6 bases short, with 23 bases between. CDR3 size: 16 residues. CDR3 residues: CASSPPHTRASPEAFF. CDR3 nucleotides: TGTGCCAGCAGCCCACCCCACACAAGAGCAAGTCCTGAAGCTTTCTTT.

J is TRBJ1-5 and V is TRBV5-4; TRBD1 matches 9 bases. The J segment lost 0 bases and the V segment lost 3 bases, leaving 10 bases of the junction unmatched. The germline V gene encodes CDR1 SGHNT and CDR2 YYREEE (reference sequence). The CDR3 covers 18 residues. The CDR3 bases are TGTGCCAGCAGCTATGGGACGGGACAGGGCCATAGCAATCAGCCCCAGCATTTT. As protein: CASSYGTGQGHSNQPQHF.

This clone was seen a single time. CDR3: CASRTGGQYGYTF. In nucleotides, the CDR3 is TGTGCCAGCCGGACAGGGGGACAGTATGGCTACACCTTC. V and J are TRBV19 and TRBJ1-2; 10 nucleotides align to TRBD1. Trimming cost V 9 bases and J 5 bases; bases outside gene matches: 6. Germline CDR1 reads LNHDA; CDR2 reads SQIVND (reference sequence). The CDR3 covers 13 residues.

The chain links TRBV9 to TRBJ2-7; D is ambiguous. Trimming pared 1 base from V and 6 bases from J, leaving 8 bases between. This CDR3 contains 12 residues. The germline V gene has CDR1 SGDLS and CDR2 YYNGEE. The CDR3 reads CASSVSGGEQYF. The CDR3 coding sequence is TGTGCCAGCAGCGTATCCGGTGGCGAGCAGTACTTC.

The rearrangement uses TRBV2 and TRBJ1-2; possibly TRBD1 for D (5 bases). V was shortened by 6 bases and J by 2 bases, with 13 bases between the two germline ends. Germline loops: CDR1 SNHLY, CDR2 FYNNEI. The CDR3 loop spans 14 amino acids. The CDR3 nucleotides are TGTGCCAGCAGCCCGACGGGACGGAACTATGGCTACACCTTC. Amino acid sequence: CASSPTGRNYGYTF.

V usage is TRBV24-1 and J usage is TRBJ1-5, with D hard to call. The CDR3 has 14 residues. Looked up from germline, CDR1 is KGHDR and CDR2 is SFDVKD. Trimming removed 4 bases at V and 7 bases at J, with 13 bases between. Here the CDR3 reads CATSDGREEQPQHF. CDR3 DNA sequence: TGTGCCACCAGTGACGGAAGAGAAGAACAGCCCCAGCATTTT.

The chain joins TRBV7-9 to TRBJ1-5; unclear D gene. The CDR3 is 14 residues long. Germline assignment: CDR1 SEHNR and CDR2 FQNEAQ (reference sequence). V was trimmed by 5 bases and J by 4 bases, leaving 12 bases between them. This chain's CDR3 is CASSHTSRNQPQHF. In DNA form, the CDR3 reads TGTGCCAGCAGCCATACGTCCAGAAATCAGCCCCAGCATTTT. The complete variable domain, with remaining parts taken from reference TRBV7-9 and TRBJ1-5, reads DTGVSQNPRHKITKRGQNVTFRCDPISEHNRLYWYRQTLGQGPEFLTYFQNEAQLEKSRLLSDRFSAERPKGSFSTLEIQRTEQGDSAMYLCASSHTSRNQPQHFGDGTRLSIL.

J is TRBJ2-5 and V is TRBV7-2, with 12 bases aligning to TRBD2. This CDR3 contains 18 residues. Losses at the gene ends were 5 bases for V and 4 bases for J; bases not matched to a gene: 14. Germline V CDR1 and CDR2: SGHTA, FQGNSA. DNA of the CDR3: TGTGCCAGCAGCCCGACGGGGTCTAGCGGGAGGGCCGGAGAGACCCAGTACTTC. Protein: CASSPTGSSGRAGETQYF.

This chain joins TRBV27 and TRBJ1-1; 7 bases map to TRBD1. The CDR3 is made up of 13 amino acids. Germline V lookup: CDR1 MNHEY, CDR2 SMNVEV (reference sequence). V shed 6 bases, J shed 7 bases, and the junction held 8 bases outside the gene matches. The CDR3, as DNA: TGTGCCAGCAGACAGGGGAGGGTGGGTGAAGCTTTCTTT. Residues: CASRQGRVGEAFF.

V is TRBV5-1 and J is TRBJ2-7, with unresolved D. CDR1 is SGHRS, CDR2 YFSETQ, per germline. V was cut by 0 bases and J by 5 bases, with 6 bases left in between. CDR3 length: 12 amino acids. Written as DNA, the CDR3 is TGCGCCAGCAGCTTGGCCCCCCACGAGCAGTACTTC. Amino acids: CASSLAPHEQYF.

This clone appeared a single time. This chain joins TRBV24-1 and TRBJ2-1; 7 nucleotides align to TRBD1. V shed 5 bases and J 4 bases; nucleotides not matched to a gene: 7. The CDR3 contains 15 residues. The V gene's germline CDR1 is KGHDR and CDR2 SFDVKD. In DNA, the CDR3 is TGTGCCACCAGTGGCTGGGACAGAGGGTACAATGAGCAGTTCTTC. It is translated as CATSGWDRGYNEQFF.

The gene calls are TRBV19 and TRBJ1-4; D uncertain. Trimming took off 5 bases at V and 0 bases at J, with 16 bases between the two ends. This CDR3 spans 17 amino acids. Germline V gene lookup returns CDR1 LNHDA and CDR2 SQIVND (reference sequence). The chain's CDR3 is CASSARGSLATNEKLFF. The DNA of the CDR3 is TGTGCCAGTAGTGCCCGGGGTAGCCTTGCAACTAATGAAAAACTGTTTTTT.

This rearrangement joins TRBV7-9 to TRBJ2-1; tentative D call: TRBD2 (6 bases). The CDR3 is 13 amino acids. Germline values: CDR1 SEHNR, CDR2 FQNEAQ (reference sequence). V was trimmed by 2 bases and J by 10 bases, leaving 12 bases between them. As DNA, the CDR3 is TGTGCCAGCAGCTTATTGGGCGGGGACGAGCAGTTCTTC. This encodes CASSLLGGDEQFF. The full variable domain, rest sourced from reference TRBV7-9 and TRBJ2-1, is DTGVSQNPRHKITKRGQNVTFRCDPISEHNRLYWYRQTLGQGPEFLTYFQNEAQLEKSRLLSDRFSAERPKGSFSTLEIQRTEQGDSAMYLCASSLLGGDEQFFGPGTRLTVL.

The chain recombines TRBV19 with TRBJ2-5, with 9 bases matching TRBD1. The CDR3 loop spans 14 amino acids. Germline values: CDR1 LNHDA, CDR2 SQIVND (reference sequence). With 5 bases clipped from V and 6 bases from J, the junction kept 7 bases outside the gene matches. The CDR3 loop reads CASSATGGFQTQYF. The CDR3 DNA reads as TGTGCCAGTAGTGCTACAGGGGGCTTTCAGACCCAGTACTTC.

The J gene is TRBJ2-7, the V gene TRBV4-3; 7 positions agree with TRBD2. CDR1 is LGHNA, CDR2 YSLEER, per germline. The CDR3 has 14 amino acids. V shed 0 bases, J shed 3 bases, and the junction held 2 bases outside the gene matches. CDR3 sequence (DNA): TGCGCCAGCAGCCAAGATCGCGGGGGCTACGAGCAGTACTTC. This codes for CASSQDRGGYEQYF.

By sample share, this clone is medium-sized. The V and J genes are TRBV20-1 and TRBJ2-5; the D gene is possibly TRBD2 (5 bases). The germline V gene encodes CDR1 DFQATT and CDR2 SNEGSKA (reference sequence). Trimming removed 3 bases at V and 5 bases at J, with 10 bases between. This CDR3 spans 12 amino acids. The CDR3 DNA sequence: TGCAGTGCTAGTGGGCTAGCTGAGACCCAGTACTTC. The encoded protein is CSASGLAETQYF.

The CDR3 is CAWGTGNQPQHF. The CDR3 DNA reads as TGTGCCTGGGGGACCGGCAATCAGCCCCAGCATTTT. V and J are TRBV30 and TRBJ1-5, with D maybe TRBD1 (5 bases). Trimming left V 5 bases short and J 2 bases short, with 7 bases between. The CDR3 is 12 amino acids. Germline V gene lookup returns CDR1 GTSNPN and CDR2 SVGIG (reference sequence).